This TCR beta chain was captured in a study of T cell responses to AZD1222 COVID-19 vaccine. Study-wide context: Analysis merged second doses at about 4 or about 12 weeks. Study outcomes and limitations: There were vaccine-associated CD4 TCRs across spike, dominant at 160-218 and 743-854. There were mostly white British donors and more females than males, and clonal diversity was possibly underestimated.

The table came from immunoSEQ multiplex PCR; TCRdb's copy has only in-frame clones and leaves some out. The sample lists about 85,000 clones; 86% were seen once. Regarding this clone: What it binds is not known.

CDR1 is MDHEN and CDR2 is SYDVKM in the germline V gene. This CDR3 has 11 residues. V gave up 4 bases and J gave up 3 bases, with 1 base separating them. The clonotype was recovered from an adult in good health. The sequencing here drew on peripheral blood, taken on day 0 of AZD1222 vaccination. V is TRBV28 and J is TRBJ1-3, with D uncertain. Here the CDR3 reads CASSYGNTIYF. The CDR3 DNA is TGTGCCAGCAGTTATGGAAACACCATATATTTT. Variable domain in full (rest from reference TRBV28 and TRBJ1-3): DVKVTQSSRYLVKRTGEKVFLECVQDMDHENMFWYRQDPGLGLRLIYFSYDVKMKEKGDIPEGYSVSREKKERFSLILESASTNQTSMYLCASSYGNTIYFGEGSWLTVV.